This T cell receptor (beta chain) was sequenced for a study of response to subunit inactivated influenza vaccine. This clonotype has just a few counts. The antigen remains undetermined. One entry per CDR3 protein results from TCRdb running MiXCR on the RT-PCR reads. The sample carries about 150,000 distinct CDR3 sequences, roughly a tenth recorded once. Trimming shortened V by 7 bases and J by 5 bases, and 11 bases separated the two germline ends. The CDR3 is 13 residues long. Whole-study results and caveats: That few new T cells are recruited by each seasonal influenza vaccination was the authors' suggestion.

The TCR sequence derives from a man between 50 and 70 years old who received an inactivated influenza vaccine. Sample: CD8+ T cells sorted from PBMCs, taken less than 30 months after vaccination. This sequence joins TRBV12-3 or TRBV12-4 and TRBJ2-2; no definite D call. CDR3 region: CASTPFGTGELFF. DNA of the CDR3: TGTGCCAGCACCCCATTCGGAACCGGGGAGCTGTTTTTT.